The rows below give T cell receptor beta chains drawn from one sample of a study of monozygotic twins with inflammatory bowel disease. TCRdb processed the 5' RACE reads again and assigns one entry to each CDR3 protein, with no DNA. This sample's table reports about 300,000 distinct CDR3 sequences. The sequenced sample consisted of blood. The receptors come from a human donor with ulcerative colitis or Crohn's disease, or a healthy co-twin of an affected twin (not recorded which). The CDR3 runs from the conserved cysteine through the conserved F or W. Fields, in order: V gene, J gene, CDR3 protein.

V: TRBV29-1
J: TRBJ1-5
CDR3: CSVDLGGSQHF

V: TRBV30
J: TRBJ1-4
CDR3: CAWSVRLNEKLFF

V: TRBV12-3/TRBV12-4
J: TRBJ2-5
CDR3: CASSWGGVWQETQYF

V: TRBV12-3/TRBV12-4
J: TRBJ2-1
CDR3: CASRFERGLAGSYNEQFF

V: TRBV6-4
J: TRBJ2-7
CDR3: CASSEISGYEQYF

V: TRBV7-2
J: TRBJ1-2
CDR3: CASSLNAGTGPYGYTF

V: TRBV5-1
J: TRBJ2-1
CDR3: CASSPTDSKNNEQFF

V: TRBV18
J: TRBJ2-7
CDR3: CASSPSGGAEQYF

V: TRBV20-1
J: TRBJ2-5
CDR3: CSAPLGGRETQYF

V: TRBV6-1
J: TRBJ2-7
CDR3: CASSQYPGQTYEQYF

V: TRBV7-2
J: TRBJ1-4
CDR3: CASSRDPVTNEKLFF

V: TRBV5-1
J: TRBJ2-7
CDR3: CASSPGLLAIGEQYF

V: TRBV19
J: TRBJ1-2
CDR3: CASSIGRTGNAYTF

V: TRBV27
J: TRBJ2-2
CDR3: CASTWTGGAGELFF

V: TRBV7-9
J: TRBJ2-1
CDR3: CASSLSGSRSSYNEQFF

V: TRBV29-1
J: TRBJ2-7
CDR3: CSAKGTANYEQYF

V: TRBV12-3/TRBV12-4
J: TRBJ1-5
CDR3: CASTGTGGYQPQHF

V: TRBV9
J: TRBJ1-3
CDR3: CASSDSGTGGYTIYF

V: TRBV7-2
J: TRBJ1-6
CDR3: CASSAGQSVSPLHF

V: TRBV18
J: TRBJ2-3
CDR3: CAISPIQRGSSDTQYF

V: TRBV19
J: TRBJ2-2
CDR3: CASSMFPTGELFF

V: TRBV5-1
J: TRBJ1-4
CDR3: CASSLGQGYGNEKLFF

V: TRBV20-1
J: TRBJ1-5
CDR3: CSASRQTNNQPQHF

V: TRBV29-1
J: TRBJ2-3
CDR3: CSVDRGGTDTQYF

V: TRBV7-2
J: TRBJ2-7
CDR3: CASSLGAEGAYTYEQYF

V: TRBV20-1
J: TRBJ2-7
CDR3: CSARDKTSGSYEQYF

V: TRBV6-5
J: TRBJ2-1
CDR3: CASSFAGITYNEQFF

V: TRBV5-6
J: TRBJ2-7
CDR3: CASSWEDGKQYF

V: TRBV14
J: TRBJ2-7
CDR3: CASSLTRTESYEQYF

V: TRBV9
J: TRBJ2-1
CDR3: CASSVRVDNEQFF

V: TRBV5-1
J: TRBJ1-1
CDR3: CASSLDGGNTEAFF

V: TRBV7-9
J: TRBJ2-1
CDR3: CASSLVFGGGGFF

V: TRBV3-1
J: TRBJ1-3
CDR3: CASSQDTTVGNTIYF

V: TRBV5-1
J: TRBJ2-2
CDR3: CASSLERRVSGELFF

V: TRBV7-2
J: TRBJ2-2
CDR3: CASSPPGTRSTGELFF